This is a list of T cell receptor beta chains from one sample in a study of identical twins. TCRdb re-called the 5' RACE reads through MiXCR, storing one row per CDR3 protein. The sample comprises more than 600,000 distinct CDR3 sequences, about 20% of which are singletons, and around 12% rests with the top ten. The data also belong to a second study, concerning T cells expressing NK-cell markers.

Material for sequencing was PBMCs. The source of these receptors is a woman aged 18-35 years in good health. CDR3s include the opening cysteine and the closing phenylalanine or tryptophan. The D gene is left open where the match is weak. Size is omitted from some rows. Given values are once, few, many or a class for expanded clones.

j_call d_call v_call clone_size cdr3_aa cdr3_nt
TRBJ2-2 TRBD2 TRBV12-3/TRBV12-4 few CASSSRLAGRTGELFF TGTGCCAGCAGTTCGAGACTAGCGGGCCGTACCGGGGAGCTGTTTTTT
TRBJ2-3 - TRBV12-3/TRBV12-4 few CASSLVYTDTQYF TGTGCCAGCAGTCTAGTATACACAGATACGCAGTATTTT
TRBJ2-7 TRBD2 TRBV5-1 - CASSLGLAGGIPSEQYF TGCGCCAGCAGCCTCGGTCTAGCGGGGGGGATACCCTCCGAGCAGTACTTC
TRBJ1-1 TRBD1 TRBV20-1 few CSAGQGFRTEAFF TGCAGTGCTGGACAGGGTTTTAGAACTGAAGCTTTCTTT
TRBJ2-2 - TRBV5-1 few CASSTSPNTGELFF TGCGCCAGCAGTACCTCTCCGAACACCGGGGAGCTGTTTTTT
TRBJ2-2 - TRBV5-1 many CASSLDTGTGELFF TGCGCCAGCAGCTTGGACACGGGCACCGGGGAGCTGTTTTTT
TRBJ2-5 TRBD1 TRBV29-1 few CSTTGAQETQYF TGCAGCACTACAGGGGCCCAAGAGACCCAGTACTTC
TRBJ2-1 - TRBV10-3 - CAISLGGSYNEQFF TGTGCCATCAGTCTAGGGGGCTCCTACAATGAGCAGTTCTTC
TRBJ2-1 - TRBV20-1 - CSAFRQGYNEQFF TGCAGTGCTTTTCGCCAAGGCTACAATGAGCAGTTCTTC
TRBJ2-2 TRBD1 TRBV4-3 - CASSQEFAGGNTGELFF TGCGCCAGCAGCCAAGAATTCGCAGGGGGCAACACCGGGGAGCTGTTTTTT
TRBJ1-5 - TRBV12-3/TRBV12-4 many CASTTGRGQPQHF TGTGCCAGCACCACAGGGCGGGGTCAGCCCCAGCATTTT
TRBJ2-7 TRBD2 TRBV6-2/TRBV6-3 - CASSQRGTSANYEQYF TGTGCCAGCAGCCAGCGGGGTACGTCCGCGAACTACGAGCAGTACTTC
TRBJ2-1 TRBD1 TRBV30 once CAWSPGPGGYNEQFF TGTGCCTGGAGCCCTGGGCCAGGGGGCTACAATGAGCAGTTCTTC
TRBJ2-6 - TRBV5-1 - CASSLVGGAGANVLTF TGCGCCAGCAGCTTGGTTGGGGGCGCTGGGGCCAACGTCCTGACTTTC
TRBJ2-7 TRBD1 TRBV27 few CASSSSPGTGDLEQYF TGTGCCAGCAGTTCCTCCCCCGGGACAGGGGATTTAGAACAGTACTTC
TRBJ2-1 TRBD2 TRBV12-3/TRBV12-4 many CASSLRLAGDNEQFF TGTGCCAGCAGTTTAAGACTAGCGGGAGACAATGAGCAGTTCTTC
TRBJ2-7 TRBD2 TRBV4-3 - CASSRIAGGPHEQYF TGCGCCAGCAGCCGAATAGCGGGAGGCCCCCACGAGCAGTACTTC
TRBJ2-2 - TRBV12-3/TRBV12-4 few CASSSGLVTGELFF TGTGCCAGCAGTTCGGGCCTCGTGACCGGGGAGCTGTTTTTT
TRBJ2-3 TRBD2 TRBV20-1 many CSASGREGSDTQYF TGCAGTGCTTCTGGGCGGGAGGGATCAGATACGCAGTATTTT
TRBJ2-1 - TRBV7-2 - CASRKGSNEQFF TGTGCCAGCCGCAAGGGGAGCAATGAGCAGTTCTTC
TRBJ1-5 - TRBV12-3/TRBV12-4 few CASSAEGSHQPQHF TGTGCCAGCAGTGCCGAGGGGTCGCATCAGCCCCAGCATTTT
TRBJ2-7 - TRBV20-1 - CSARVADEQYF TGCAGTGCTAGAGTGGCAGACGAGCAGTACTTC
TRBJ2-3 TRBD2 TRBV12-3/TRBV12-4 - CASNWGLAGNTDTQYF TGTGCCAGCAATTGGGGTCTAGCGGGGAACACAGATACGCAGTATTTT
TRBJ1-1 - TRBV29-1 few CSVATRGAEAFF TGCAGCGTTGCCACCCGAGGGGCTGAAGCTTTCTTT
TRBJ2-6 TRBD2 TRBV9 - CASSVGLAGGGSGANVLTF TGTGCCAGCAGCGTGGGACTAGCGGGAGGGGGCTCTGGGGCCAACGTCCTGACTTTC
TRBJ2-3 TRBD2 TRBV12-3/TRBV12-4 many CASSPSSGGTDTQYF TGTGCCAGCAGTCCCTCTAGCGGCGGCACAGATACGCAGTATTTT
TRBJ1-1 - TRBV6-5 - CASSYDGSTEAFF TGTGCCAGCAGTTACGACGGCAGCACTGAAGCTTTCTTT
TRBJ1-4 - TRBV20-1 - CSGAGVANEKLFF TGCAGTGGGGCAGGGGTGGCTAATGAAAAACTGTTTTTT